This T cell receptor (beta chain) was retrieved from a study of control samples from healthy donors and cancer patients. Using immunoSEQ multiplex PCR, the repertoire was profiled, and TCRdb retains in-frame clones only, with some absent. The sample has roughly 100,000 clones; about 89% are singletons. CDR3 length: 13 amino acids. Trimming pared 0 bases from V and 9 bases from J, leaving 11 bases between. Germline assignment: CDR1 SGHDT and CDR2 YYEEEE. Specimen: blood. The receptor was derived from a man younger than 45 in good health. The chain is built from TRBV5-6 and TRBJ2-3; no clear D. The CDR3 here is CASSLGQEATQYF. The CDR3, as DNA: TGTGCCAGCAGCTTGGGTCAGGAAGCCACGCAGTATTTT.